Shown below are 17 T cell receptor beta chains from a single sample sequenced in a study of control samples from healthy donors and cancer patients. The protocol was immunoSEQ multiplex PCR, while the TCRdb copy is restricted to in-frame clones and leaves out a portion. The sample yields approximately 80,000 clones, about 88% seen once. Sequences were obtained from blood. The source is a woman aged 50 to 60 in good health.

This chain uses TRBV27 with TRBJ1-1; no clear D. The CDR3 length is 15 residues. CDR1 and CDR2 (germline): MNHEY, SMNVEV (reference sequence). The ends were cut back, 4 bases at V and 1 base at J, with 13 bases in the middle. In nucleotides, the CDR3 is TGTGCCAGCAGTTCCCCAAGGGTTTCGAACACTGAAGCTTTCTTT. Protein sequence: CASSSPRVSNTEAFF.

The chain has TRBV21-1 and TRBJ1-5; the table's D gene call, TRBD1, was not cross checked with the DNA. TRBV21-1 is a pseudogene locus. The CDR3 contains 17 residues. In DNA form, the CDR3 reads TGTGCCAGAACAGCAACTACTGACAGGGACAGCAATCAGCCCCAGCATTTT. Amino acid sequence: CARTATTDRDSNQPQHF.

The chain is built from TRBV5-6 and TRBJ2-7, with TRBD2 as a possible D gene (5 bases). This CDR3 contains 15 residues. V lost 2 bases and J lost 3, with 15 bases in between. Germline CDR1 is SGHDT and CDR2 is YYEEEE. CDR3 DNA: TGTGCCAGCAGCTTTGAACCGGGAAGAGACTACGAGCAGTACTTC. It is translated as CASSFEPGRDYEQYF.

The chain carries TRBV5-4 and TRBJ1-2; TRBD1 agrees at 8 bases. Per the germline V gene, CDR1 is SGHNT and CDR2 is YYREEE (reference sequence). The CDR3 has 14 amino acids. After removal of 2 bases from V and 4 bases from J, the junction contained 4 bases not matched to a gene. CDR3 bases: TGTGCCAGCAGCTTTGACAGGGGTCTCTATGGCTACACCTTC. It encodes CASSFDRGLYGYTF.

The genes are TRBV5-1 and TRBJ1-1; D is unresolved. The CDR3 is 13 residues long. Trimming stripped 6 bases from V and 0 bases from J, with 9 bases between. Germline CDR1 reads SGHRS; CDR2 reads YFSETQ. This CDR3 is CASTDTMNTEAFF. DNA of the CDR3: TGCGCCAGCACCGACACGATGAACACTGAAGCTTTCTTT.

The chain is built from TRBV6-2 or TRBV6-3 and TRBJ2-7; a possible D gene is TRBD1 (5 bases). Germline CDR1 reads MNHEY; CDR2 reads SVGEGT. This CDR3 is built from 14 residues. Deletions cut 3 bases from V and 3 bases from J, with 12 bases between. CDR3: CASSYDSLLYEQYF. For the CDR3, the DNA is TGTGCCAGCAGTTATGACAGCCTCCTCTACGAGCAGTACTTC.

The V and J genes are TRBV7-9 and TRBJ1-2; D remains unclear. The CDR3 covers 14 residues. The germline gives CDR1 SEHNR, CDR2 FQNEAQ (reference sequence). The ends were cut back, 3 bases at V and 0 bases at J, with 8 bases in the middle. The CDR3 DNA follows: TGTGCCAGCAGCTTGTCAGAAGCTAACTATGGCTACACCTTC. Its protein product is CASSLSEANYGYTF.

The rearrangement links TRBV5-1 to TRBJ2-1, with D tentatively TRBD1 or TRBD2 (7 bases each). Trimming cost V 7 bases and J 4 bases, with 15 bases left between them. Germline V gene lookup returns CDR1 SGHRS and CDR2 YFSETQ. The CDR3 is made up of 14 amino acids. The CDR3 DNA sequence: TGCGCCAGCTCTCAGGGGGGGGATTACAATGAGCAGTTCTTC. This codes for CASSQGGDYNEQFF.

The chain has TRBV7-2 and TRBJ1-5, with a tentative D call TRBD1 (5 bases). Trimming left V 4 bases short and J 1 base short, with 11 bases between. The CDR3 spans 15 residues. Germline V gene sequence: CDR1 SGHTA, CDR2 FQGNSA. The DNA of the CDR3 is TGTGCCAGCAGCTCCCACAGGAACAGCAATCAGCCCCAGCATTTT. It yields the protein CASSSHRNSNQPQHF.

CDR3 coding DNA: TGCGCCAGCAGCTCTGGACAGAACACTGAAGCTTTCTTT. It encodes CASSSGQNTEAFF. The chain has TRBV5-1 and TRBJ1-1; D perhaps matches TRBD1 (5 bases). V lost 3 bases, J lost 1 base, and 7 bases lay in between. Germline assignment: CDR1 SGHRS and CDR2 YFSETQ. The CDR3 has 13 amino acids. The whole variable domain, filled in from reference TRBV5-1 and TRBJ1-1, reads KAGVTQTPRYLIKTRGQQVTLSCSPISGHRSVSWYQQTPGQGLQFLFEYFSETQRNKGNFPGRFSGRQFSNSRSEMNVSTLELGDSALYLCASSSGQNTEAFFGQGTRLTVV.

The chain recombines TRBV3-1 (or the pseudogene TRBV3-2) with TRBJ2-7; no firm D call. The CDR3 has 12 amino acids. Per germline, CDR1 LGHDT and CDR2 YNNKEL (reference sequence). Trimming took off 0 bases at V and 3 bases at J, with 3 bases between the two ends. The CDR3 region has the DNA TGTGCCAGCAGCCAAGATCTCTACGAGCAGTACTTC. Its protein product is CASSQDLYEQYF.

The chain has TRBV4-1 and TRBJ1-3, with TRBD1 as a possible D gene (6 bases). CDR3 length equals 19 residues. The germline CDR1 and CDR2 sequences are MGHRA and YSYEKL. V dropped 0 bases and J dropped 2 bases, with 20 bases sitting between them. The CDR3 DNA reads TGCGCCAGCAGCCAAGATTCCCAATTCCCCGGGACAACTGGAAACACCATATATTTT. It yields the protein CASSQDSQFPGTTGNTIYF.

J is TRBJ1-4 and V is TRBV10-3, with 9 nucleotides matching TRBD1. The CDR3 runs 13 residues. V trimming: 10 bases; J trimming: 8 bases; junction bases outside the gene matches: 8. Germline CDR1 ENHRY, CDR2 SYGVKD. In nucleotides, the CDR3 is TGTGCCACCCGGGACAGGGTGCACGAAAAACTGTTTTTT. This codes for CATRDRVHEKLFF.

The chain uses TRBV5-1 and TRBJ1-4, with 11 bases that match TRBD1. V dropped 3 bases and J dropped 5; count of bases not matched to a gene: 6. The CDR3 is 16 amino acids. CDR1 and CDR2 from the germline V gene are SGHRS and YFSETQ. The CDR3 DNA is TGCGCCAGCAGCTCCACGGGACAGGGGGGGAATGAAAAACTGTTTTTT. Translating it yields CASSSTGQGGNEKLFF.

V and J are TRBV3-1 (or the pseudogene TRBV3-2) and TRBJ2-3, with 13 bases lining up with TRBD2. This CDR3 is 17 amino acids long. Per germline, CDR1 LGHDT and CDR2 YNNKEL (reference sequence). Trimming cost V 1 base and J 7 bases; bases outside gene matches: 8. The CDR3: CASSQAKLAGGPNTQYF. The CDR3 DNA reads TGTGCCAGCAGCCAAGCGAAACTAGCGGGGGGGCCAAATACGCAGTATTTT.

This chain joins TRBV29-1 and TRBJ1-2, with D unclear. Germline assignment: CDR1 SQVTM and CDR2 ANQGSEA. The length of the CDR3 is 11 residues. V was shortened by 6 bases and J by 4 bases, with 9 bases between the two germline ends. Here the CDR3 reads CSVFSSYGYTF. For the CDR3, the DNA is TGCAGCGTGTTCTCAAGCTATGGCTACACCTTC. The whole variable domain, remainder taken from reference TRBV29-1 and TRBJ1-2, is SAVISQKPSRDICQRGTSLTIQCQVDSQVTMMFWYRQQPGQSLTLIATANQGSEATYESGFVIDKFPISRPNLTFSTLTVSNMSPEDSSIYLCSVFSSYGYTFGSGTRLTVV.

The chain recombines TRBV5-1 with TRBJ2-3, with TRBD1 matching over 7 bases. From germline, CDR1 is SGHRS and CDR2 YFSETQ. The length of the CDR3 is 16 residues. Unmatched junction bases numbered 4, after V lost 0 bases and J lost 0 bases. This CDR3 is CASSLATGASTDTQYF. The DNA for the CDR3 is TGCGCCAGCAGCTTGGCCACAGGGGCCAGCACAGATACGCAGTATTTT.